The source of this T cell receptor (beta chain) is a study of pediatric ulcerative colitis. Study summary: Six or seven patients showed pancolitis and two showed left-sided colitis. Overall study results and limits: Acute severe colitis showed lower rectal diversity from clonal expansions.

The germline V gene encodes CDR1 SEHNR and CDR2 FQNEAQ (reference sequence). There are 13 residues in the CDR3. The trim removed 5 bases at V and 7 bases at J, leaving 6 bases unmatched. At colonoscopy, a blood sample was also collected. Sequenced by immunoSEQ multiplex PCR; TCRdb stores in-frame clones only, minus some. The sample includes approximately 60,000 clones, approximately 87% seen only once; the top ten take about 3%. As for this clone: Its antigen is unidentified.

J is TRBJ1-2 and V is TRBV7-9, with 8 bases aligning to TRBD1. The source material was blood. This TCR derives from a boy aged 5-17 years with severe ulcerative colitis. The CDR3 bases are TGTGCCAGCAGCCCAGGGGGCGCGGGTGGCTACACCTTC. Translating gives CASSPGGAGGYTF.